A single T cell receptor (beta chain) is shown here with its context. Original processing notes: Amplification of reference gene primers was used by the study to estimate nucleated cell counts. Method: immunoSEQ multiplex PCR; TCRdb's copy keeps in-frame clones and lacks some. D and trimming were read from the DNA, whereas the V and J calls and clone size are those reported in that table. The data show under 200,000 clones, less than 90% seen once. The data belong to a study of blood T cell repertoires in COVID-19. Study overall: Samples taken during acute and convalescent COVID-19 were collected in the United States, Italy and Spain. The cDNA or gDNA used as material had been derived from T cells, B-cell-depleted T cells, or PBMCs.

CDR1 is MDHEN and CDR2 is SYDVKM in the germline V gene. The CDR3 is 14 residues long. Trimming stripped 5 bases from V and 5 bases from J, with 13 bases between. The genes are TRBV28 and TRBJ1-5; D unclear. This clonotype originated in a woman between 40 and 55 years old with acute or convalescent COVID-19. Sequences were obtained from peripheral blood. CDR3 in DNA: TGTGCCAGCAGTCTGGAGACGAGGTATCAGCCCCAGCATTTT. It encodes CASSLETRYQPQHF.